Below are 21 T cell receptor beta chains sequenced from a single sample in a study of post-analysis software for immune sequencing data. Findings of the study overall: Controls showed lower frequencies than patients for several TRBV segments, and TRBV5-6, TRBV5-1 and TRBV20-1 were among these.

The authors incorporated unique molecular identifiers into the TCR beta cDNA libraries. TCRdb re-analysed the PCR reads in MiXCR, keeping a single row per CDR3 protein. The sample holds about 500,000 distinct CDR3 sequences; approximately 46% are singletons and the top ten take 12%. Their antigen targets remain unknown. The sample consisted of blood. All receptors come from a girl under 18 with multiple sclerosis.

The chain links TRBV4-2 to TRBJ1-5; no clear D gene. The CDR3 sequence is 15 residues long. CDR1 is LGHNA, CDR2 YNFKEQ, per germline. Trimming left V 0 bases short and J 2 bases short, with 8 bases between. The CDR3: CASSQEIPGNQPQHF. As DNA, the CDR3 is TGTGCCAGCAGCCAAGAAATCCCGGGCAATCAGCCCCAGCATTTT.

A few counts support this clonotype. The chain has TRBV7-2 and TRBJ1-2; 9 bases are shared with TRBD1. The CDR3 is 16 residues long. With 1 base clipped from V and 7 bases from J, the junction kept 10 bases outside the gene matches. Germline assignment: CDR1 SGHTA and CDR2 FQGNSA. The CDR3 nucleotides read TGTGCCAGCAGCTTAGAGAACGGACAGGGGATTACTGGCTACACCTTC. It translates to CASSLENGQGITGYTF.

This clonotype was seen a few times. The chain carries TRBV4-1 and TRBJ2-4; TRBD1 agrees at 7 bases. The DNA end favors TRBJ2-7, so the J call may be wrong. The CDR3 is made up of 15 amino acids. Germline V gene sequence: CDR1 MGHRA, CDR2 YSYEKL. CDR3 residues: CASSQEPGQTSEQYF. CDR3 DNA: TGCGCCAGCAGCCAAGAACCGGGACAGACGTCCGAGCAGTACTTC.

Comment on this clonotype: The junction differs from germline at one of its ends, possibly a read error. The chain is built from TRBV7-2 and TRBJ2-1; 15 nucleotides line up with TRBD2. The CDR3 is made up of 19 amino acids. Germline-derived CDR1 and CDR2 are SGHTA and FQGNSA. CDR3 in amino acids: CASSFKRTSGRAAYDEQFF. The DNA of the CDR3 is TGCGCCAGCAGCTTTAAAAGGACTAGCGGGAGGGCCGCGTACGATGAGCAGTTCTTC.

This clonotype was seen a handful of times. The V and J genes are TRBV20-1 and TRBJ2-5; possibly TRBD1 or TRBD2 for D (5 bases each). The V gene's germline CDR1 is DFQATT and CDR2 SNEGSKA (reference sequence). This CDR3 comprises 15 residues. The V end lost 0 bases, the J end lost 11 bases, and 22 bases lay between the germline ends. The CDR3 DNA follows: TGCAGTGCTAGAGATCTCCTTGCGCGGTTGGGGGAGCAGTACTTC. Residues: CSARDLLARLGEQYF.

V and J are TRBV7-6 and TRBJ2-3; D may be TRBD1 (5 bases). In germline, CDR1 is SGHVS, CDR2 FNYEAQ. The CDR3 is 14 amino acids. V lost 3 bases to trimming and J lost 5 bases, with 12 bases between them. CDR3 sequence reads: CASSFGREVDTQYF. In nucleotides, the CDR3 is TGTGCCAGCAGCTTCGGCAGGGAAGTAGATACGCAGTATTTT.

The chain carries TRBV6-5 and TRBJ1-5; D unclear. The V end lost 2 bases, the J end lost 6 bases, and 14 bases lay between the germline ends. CDR3 size: 15 residues. Germline V gene lookup returns CDR1 MNHEY and CDR2 SVGAGI. This CDR3 is CASSYDRRVGQPQHF. In DNA, the CDR3 is TGTGCCAGCAGTTACGACCGTCGCGTGGGTCAGCCCCAGCATTTT.

This chain links TRBV7-2 with TRBJ2-7; the D call may be TRBD1 or TRBD2 (5 bases each). The CDR3 is 16 residues long. V lost 4 bases and J lost 0, with 16 bases in between. CDR1 and CDR2 (germline): SGHTA, FQGNSA. The CDR3 bases are TGTGCCAGCAGCTCACGGGGTGGGGCGGGCTCCTACGAGCAGTACTTC. Translation gives CASSSRGGAGSYEQYF.

The CDR3 is CASSPSGTRKFVSDTQYF. CDR3 coding DNA: TGTGCCAGCAGTCCATCCGGGACAAGGAAGTTTGTTTCAGATACGCAGTATTTT. This chain connects TRBV27 to TRBJ2-3; maybe TRBD1 (6 bases). Germline V gene lookup returns CDR1 MNHEY and CDR2 SMNVEV (reference sequence). Trimming shortened V by 5 bases and J by 4 bases, and 25 bases separated the two germline ends. This CDR3 contains 18 residues.

This rearrangement joins TRBV4-2 to TRBJ1-4, with D hard to call. Germline V gene lookup returns CDR1 LGHNA and CDR2 YNFKEQ. Trimming left V 0 bases short and J 0 bases short, with 8 bases between. The CDR3 covers 16 residues. CDR3 residues: CASSQDPHPTNEKLFF. The CDR3 DNA is TGTGCCAGCAGCCAAGACCCTCATCCAACTAATGAAAAACTGTTTTTT.

The chain combines TRBV19 with TRBJ1-5, with D possibly TRBD1 on 5 matching bases. CDR3 length: 15 amino acids. From germline, CDR1 is LNHDA and CDR2 SQIVND (reference sequence). Trimming shortened V by 3 bases and J by 3 bases, and 12 bases separated the two germline ends. CDR3 bases: TGTGCCAGTAGTATTATGACAGTTGACAATCAGCCCCAGCATTTT. Translating it yields CASSIMTVDNQPQHF.

The CDR3 DNA reads as TGCAGCGTTGATGGCAGGAAGGAGACCCAGTACTTC. Its translation: CSVDGRKETQYF. V usage is TRBV29-1 and J usage is TRBJ2-5; D remains unclear. Trimming cost V 3 bases and J 5 bases, with 10 bases left between them. Per germline, CDR1 SQVTM and CDR2 ANQGSEA. The CDR3 loop spans 12 amino acids.

A few counts support this clonotype. This sequence joins TRBV6-2 or TRBV6-3 and TRBJ2-7; D is uncertain. The V end was cut by 0 bases, the J end by 0 bases, with 6 bases between. This CDR3 spans 14 amino acids. Germline CDR1 is MNHEY and CDR2 is SVGEGT. The CDR3 DNA sequence: TGTGCCAGCAGTTACTCTGGGGTCTCCTACGAGCAGTACTTC. Encoded protein: CASSYSGVSYEQYF.

This clonotype was counted between two and nine times. The chain joins TRBV28 to TRBJ2-1; 12 positions agree with TRBD2. The germline V gene has CDR1 MDHEN and CDR2 SYDVKM. The CDR3 totals 15 residues. Unmatched junction bases numbered 6, after V lost 6 bases and J lost 6 bases. The CDR3 DNA reads TGTGCCAGCAGCTTGCTAGCGGGAGGGAGCAATGAGCAGTTCTTC. This sequence encodes CASSLLAGGSNEQFF.

The V call is TRBV4-1, the J call TRBJ2-3; D gene ambiguous. Germline values: CDR1 MGHRA, CDR2 YSYEKL. The length of the CDR3 is 15 residues. V was cut by 1 base and J by 2 bases, with 10 bases left in between. In DNA, the CDR3 is TGCGCCAGCAGCCAAGTGGGCCTTTCCACAGATACGCAGTATTTT. Encoded protein: CASSQVGLSTDTQYF.

V gene TRBV28 combines with J gene TRBJ2-7; 7 bases fit TRBD1. The CDR3 loop spans 14 amino acids. V shed 6 bases, J shed 4 bases, and the junction held 9 bases outside the gene matches. Germline V lookup: CDR1 MDHEN, CDR2 SYDVKM. In nucleotides, the CDR3 is TGTGCCAGCAGCGCCCAGGGGGTATCATACGAGCAGTACTTC. Its translation: CASSAQGVSYEQYF.

The rearrangement links TRBV28 to TRBJ2-5, with TRBD1 matching 8 bases. The J call may be mistaken, given a closer DNA end match to TRBJ2-7. Germline values: CDR1 MDHEN, CDR2 SYDVKM. The CDR3 extends over 15 amino acids. DNA for the CDR3: TGTGCCAGCAGTTTACCTCGTGACAGGGGATACGAGCAGTACTTC. It is translated as CASSLPRDRGYEQYF.

The chain employs TRBV29-1 and TRBJ2-7, with 10 bases matching TRBD1. The CDR3 spans 13 residues. Trimming took 6 bases from V and 4 from J; bases not matched to a gene: 6. Germline assignment: CDR1 SQVTM and CDR2 ANQGSEA. CDR3: CSVSTGGLYEQYF. DNA for the CDR3: TGCAGCGTCTCGACAGGGGGCTTATACGAGCAGTACTTC.

The chain combines TRBV20-1 with TRBJ2-3; 11 bases agree with TRBD2. Germline assignment: CDR1 DFQATT and CDR2 SNEGSKA (reference sequence). The CDR3 has 16 amino acids. V gave up 5 bases and J gave up 4 bases; unmatched junction bases: 11. In DNA, the CDR3 is TGCAGTGCTGGACCGGGACTAGCGGCCAGCGCAGATACGCAGTATTTT. Its translation: CSAGPGLAASADTQYF.

The rearrangement links TRBV7-2 to TRBJ2-7; 8 positions agree with TRBD1. Germline V gives CDR1 SGHTA, CDR2 FQGNSA. CDR3 size: 14 residues. V lost 5 bases, J lost 2 bases, and 5 bases stayed unmatched. The DNA for the CDR3 is TGTGCCAGCAGCCAGGGCAGGGGGCCCTACGAGCAGTACTTC. Translation: CASSQGRGPYEQYF.

CDR3 amino acids: CASSLEGLGTDTQYF. CDR3 in DNA: TGTGCCAGCAGCCTGGAAGGACTAGGCACAGATACGCAGTATTTT. The chain combines TRBV7-8 with TRBJ2-3, with 7 bases fitting TRBD2. CDR3 length: 15 amino acids. V shed 5 bases, J shed 1 base, and the junction held 6 bases outside the gene matches. The germline V gene has CDR1 SGHVS and CDR2 FQNEAQ.